This T cell receptor beta chain was observed in a study of shared clonotypes between healthy human individuals. Investigators divided CD4+ cells into CD45RA+ naive and CD45RA-negative memory subsets. A remark on this clone: Antigen specificity is unknown.

This CDR3 region has 13 residues. Trimming took off 3 bases at V and 5 bases at J, with 11 bases between the two ends. Germline loops: CDR1 ENHRY, CDR2 SYGVKD. For every subset, genomic DNA was evenly distributed across several immunoSEQ plates. Method: immunoSEQ multiplex PCR; TCRdb's copy keeps in-frame clones and lacks some. The profile covers under 850,000 clones, with 72% appearing a single time and more than 1.5% taken by the ten largest. Study-level findings and limits: Unshared clonotypes carried lower generation probabilities than those common to all four donors.

The source of this sequence is a woman under 40 in good health. The chain combines TRBV10-3 with TRBJ2-7; weak D call: TRBD1 (5 bases). Sequenced input: memory CD4+ T cells sorted from blood. Subset in this sample: CD45RA-negative fraction. CDR3 in DNA: TGTGCCATCAGTGACAGGGCCACCCACGAGCAGTACTTC. Encoded protein: CAISDRATHEQYF.